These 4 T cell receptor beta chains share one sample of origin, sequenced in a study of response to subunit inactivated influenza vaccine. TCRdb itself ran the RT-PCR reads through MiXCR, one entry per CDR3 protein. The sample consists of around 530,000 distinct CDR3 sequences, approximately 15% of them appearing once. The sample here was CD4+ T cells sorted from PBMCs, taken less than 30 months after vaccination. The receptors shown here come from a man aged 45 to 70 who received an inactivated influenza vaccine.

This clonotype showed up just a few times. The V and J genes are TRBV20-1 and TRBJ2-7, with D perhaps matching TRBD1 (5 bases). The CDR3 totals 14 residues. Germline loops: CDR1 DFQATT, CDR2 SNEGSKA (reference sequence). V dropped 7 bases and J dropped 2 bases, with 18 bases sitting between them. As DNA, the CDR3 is TGCAGTGGACAGATTAGGGGCGCAGCCTACGAGCAGTACTTC. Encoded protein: CSGQIRGAAYEQYF.

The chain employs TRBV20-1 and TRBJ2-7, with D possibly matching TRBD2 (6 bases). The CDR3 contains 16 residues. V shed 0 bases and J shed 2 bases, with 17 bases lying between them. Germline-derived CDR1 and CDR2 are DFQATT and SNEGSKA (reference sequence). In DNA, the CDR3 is TGCAGTGCTAGAGATCAGGAGGGACGGAGGCCCTACGAGCAGTACTTC. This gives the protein CSARDQEGRRPYEQYF.

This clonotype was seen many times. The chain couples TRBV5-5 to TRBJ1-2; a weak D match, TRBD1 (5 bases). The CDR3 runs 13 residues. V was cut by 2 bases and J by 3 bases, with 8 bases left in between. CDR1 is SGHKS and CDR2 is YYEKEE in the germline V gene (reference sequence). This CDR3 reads CASSFSGDYGYTF. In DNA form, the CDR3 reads TGTGCCAGCAGCTTTTCGGGGGACTATGGCTACACCTTC.

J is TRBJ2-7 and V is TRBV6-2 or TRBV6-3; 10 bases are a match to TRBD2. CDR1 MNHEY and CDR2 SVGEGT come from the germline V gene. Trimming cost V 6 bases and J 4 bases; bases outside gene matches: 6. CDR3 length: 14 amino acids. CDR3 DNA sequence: TGTGCCAGCAGACGACCGACTAGCGGGTACGAGCAGTACTTC. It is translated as CASRRPTSGYEQYF.